This T cell receptor beta chain was identified during a study of blood T cells in healthy people across ages. The CDR3 runs 14 residues. Trimming pared 2 bases from V and 2 bases from J, leaving 10 bases between. Study findings and constraints: Aged donors had fewer naive CD4+ cells and lower diversity than long-lived donors. A roughly linear fall in TCR beta diversity per million T cells was seen with increasing age.

PCR was performed a second time for about 7 to 11 cycles using a sample-barcoded 5' primer and a J-beta primer mix. MiXCR, run by TCRdb on the 5' RACE reads, gives a single entry per CDR3 protein. The sample holds about 780,000 distinct CDR3 sequences; 46% are singletons and the top ten take over 15%. This clonotype has only a few counts. Its antigen is not identified. The sequence was obtained from an elderly man in good health. Sequenced sample: blood. This chain connects TRBV12-3 or TRBV12-4 to TRBJ2-7; tentatively, D is TRBD2 (5 bases). The DNA of the CDR3 is TGTGCCAGCAGTTTAATGTTGACTACCTACGAGCAGTACTTC. It encodes CASSLMLTTYEQYF.